This T cell receptor (beta chain) was observed in a study of OX40 agonist ivuxolimab in advanced cancers. Study background: Three patients showed partial responses: one hepatocellular carcinoma and two cutaneous melanoma cases.

Clones were read by immunoSEQ multiplex PCR, and TCRdb kept only the in-frame ones, dropping some. The sample lists roughly 13,000 clones; under 95% were seen once. The study, taken as a whole, reports: At 0.1 to 3.0 mg/kg and by week 6, clonal expansion occurred in CD4+ and CD8+ blood T cells. Compared with CD4+, CD8+ T cells on average had more expanded clones. Certain nonresponding patients likewise had low normalized T-cell clonal expansion.

This CDR3 contains 13 residues. The V end lost 7 bases, the J end lost 3 bases, and 9 bases lay between the germline ends. CDR1 and CDR2 (germline): MRHNA, SNTAGT. In its sample, this clone was seen a few times. The target antigen is unknown. The chain recombines TRBV6-4 with TRBJ2-2; TRBD1 might be the D (5 bases). This sequence was found in an adult with an advanced solid tumor such as melanoma, head and neck, liver or kidney cancer. Sequences were derived from CD4+ or CD8+ T cells sorted from blood, sampled in a trial of the OX40 agonist ivuxolimab. The CDR3 sequence: CASKGRDTGELFF. The CDR3 DNA sequence: TGTGCCAGCAAGGGGCGCGACACCGGGGAGCTGTTTTTT.